This T cell receptor beta chain is from a study of cytomegalovirus exposure and HLA in healthy donors. Whole-study findings and limits: Cytomegalovirus status was reportedly diagnosed by the classifier with high sensitivity and specificity. Subsequent analysis revealed that first-cohort TCR clusters tended to co-occur in the 110 or so validation repertoires. Cytomegalovirus association was assigned to some 160 TCR beta chains.

Profiled with immunoSEQ multiplex PCR; TCRdb holds only in-frame clones, not every one. The sample contains 150,000 to 200,000 clones, approximately 81% of which appear only once. The CDR3 is made up of 12 amino acids. The germline CDR1 and CDR2 sequences are SGHNT and YENEEA. The V end lost 5 bases, the J end lost 7 bases, and 11 bases lay between the germline ends. As regards this clone: The antigen is unknown.

The chain combines TRBV11-3 with TRBJ1-1, with D tentatively TRBD1 (5 bases). Sequencing used PBMCs. The origin of this receptor is a man aged 25-45 years in good health and CMV-seropositive. The CDR3 nucleotides read TGTGCCAGCAGCCTCGGACAAAGTGAAGCTTTCTTT. Translation: CASSLGQSEAFF.